The T cell receptor (beta chain) described here comes from a study of blood T cells in healthy people across ages. The study, taken as a whole, reports: What prevented conclusive comparison of naive and antigen-experienced cells was that PBMCs were unsorted. Percentage of naive T cells showed a strong correlation with TCR beta diversity.

Combining a sample-barcoded 5' primer with a J-beta primer mix, a second PCR ran for about 6 to 11 cycles. Samples each returned at least 3 million CDR3-containing paired-end reads. In TCRdb, the 5' RACE reads were re-called with MiXCR into one record per CDR3 protein. The sample has about 1.5 million distinct CDR3 sequences; approximately 38% are singletons. In regard to this clonotype: The antigen is unknown.

Extracted total RNA amounted to at least 5 micrograms for each sample. The clonotype originates from a woman younger than 35 in good health. Material: blood.

CDR3 residues: CASLPRLARTNTDTQYF. The DNA for the CDR3 is TGTGCCAGCCTCCCCCGACTAGCCAGAACGAACACAGATACGCAGTATTTT. The chain recombines TRBV18 with TRBJ2-3, with TRBD2 matching over 7 bases. Germline V gene lookup returns CDR1 KGHSH and CDR2 LQKENI. J lost 2 bases, V lost 8 bases, and 16 bases had no gene match. The CDR3 length is 17 residues.